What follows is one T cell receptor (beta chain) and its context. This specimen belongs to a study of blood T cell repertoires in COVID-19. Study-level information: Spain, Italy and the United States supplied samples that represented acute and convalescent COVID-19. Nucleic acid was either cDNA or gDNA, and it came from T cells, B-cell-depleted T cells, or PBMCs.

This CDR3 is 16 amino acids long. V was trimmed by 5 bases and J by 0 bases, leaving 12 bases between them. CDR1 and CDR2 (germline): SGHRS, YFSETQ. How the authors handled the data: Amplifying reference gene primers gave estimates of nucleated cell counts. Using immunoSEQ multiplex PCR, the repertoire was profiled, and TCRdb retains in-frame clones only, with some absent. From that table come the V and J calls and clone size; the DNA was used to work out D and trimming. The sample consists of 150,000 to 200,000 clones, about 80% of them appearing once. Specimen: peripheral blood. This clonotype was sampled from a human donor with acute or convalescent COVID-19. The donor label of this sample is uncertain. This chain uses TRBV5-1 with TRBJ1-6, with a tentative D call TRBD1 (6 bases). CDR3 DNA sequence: TGCGCCAGCAGTAGGACAGCGAGCTCCTATAATTCACCCCTCCACTTT. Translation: CASSRTASSYNSPLHF.